This T cell receptor (beta chain) was captured in a study of blood T cells in healthy people across ages. The CDR3 runs 15 residues. Germline V lookup: CDR1 SSHAT, CDR2 FNYEAQ (reference sequence). Together with a sample-barcoded 5' primer, a J-beta primer mix was included in a second PCR lasting about 6 to 11 cycles. TCRdb redid the calling of the 5' RACE reads with MiXCR, one entry per CDR3 protein. The sample yields 1,100,000 or so distinct CDR3 sequences, more than 40% seen once. The TCR comes from a woman aged 55-75 years in good health. The chain employs TRBV7-7 and TRBJ2-7, with 8 bases lining up with TRBD2. The closer fit of TRBJ2-5 to the DNA end suggests the J call may be wrong. Sequenced sample: blood. As DNA, the CDR3 is TGTGCCAGCAGCTTACGGGGGGGGCTTCGGGAGACCCAGTACTTC. This gives the protein CASSLRGGLRETQYF.